The clone carrying this T cell receptor beta chain was recorded a few times. Its specificity is unknown. The data were taken from a study of response to subunit inactivated influenza vaccine. Notes on the study in general: Only a handful of new T cells, the authors suggested, are recruited with each seasonal influenza vaccination.

The V gene end was trimmed by 1 base and the J gene end by 0 bases; junction bases not matched to a gene: 8. This CDR3 region has 18 residues. The V gene's germline CDR1 is SGHAT and CDR2 FQDESV (reference sequence). TCRdb reprocessed the RT-PCR reads with MiXCR, giving one entry per CDR3 protein. The sample comprises approximately 730,000 distinct CDR3 sequences, approximately 13% of which are singletons, and around 6.5% rests with the top ten. The V call is TRBV11-1, the J call TRBJ2-3; 9 bases align to TRBD2. The clonotype comes from a man aged 50-60 years who received an inactivated influenza vaccine. The sample was PBMCs from blood, taken around 15 days before vaccination. The CDR3 DNA follows: TGTGCCAGCAGCTTAGAGAGCGGGGGGCGTGCTAGCACAGATACGCAGTATTTT. The encoded protein is CASSLESGGRASTDTQYF. The complete variable domain, with remaining parts taken from reference TRBV11-1 and TRBJ2-3, reads EAEVAQSPRYKITEKSQAVAFWCDPISGHATLYWYRQILGQGPELLVQFQDESVVDDSQLPKDRFSAERLKGVDSTLKIQPAELGDSAMYLCASSLESGGRASTDTQYFGPGTRLTVL.